Listed below are T cell receptor beta chains from one sample, sequenced in a study of T cells after yellow fever vaccination. MiXCR was run by TCRdb on the 5' RACE reads, yielding one entry per CDR3 protein. The sample includes approximately 550,000 distinct CDR3 sequences, approximately 21% of them seen just once. The material sequenced was PBMCs, taken 15 days after the yellow fever booster vaccination. These receptors were obtained from a young man who received the YFV17D yellow fever vaccine. The CDR3 runs from the conserved cysteine through the conserved F or W. Fields, in order: clone size, J gene, D gene, V gene, CDR3 protein, CDR3 DNA. D genes are given only for firm matches. Expanded clones get a size class; other rows say once, few or many, or leave the size out.

>NA|TRBJ2-1|TRBD2|TRBV4-3
CASSQEVSGRGRSYNEQFF
TGCGCCAGCAGCCAAGAGGTTAGCGGGAGGGGTCGTTCCTACAATGAGCAGTTCTTC
>few|TRBJ2-5|NA|TRBV20-1
CSARDIGGALWETQYF
TGCAGTGCTAGAGATATCGGGGGAGCCCTCTGGGAGACCCAGTACTTC
>few|TRBJ2-7|TRBD2|TRBV3-1
CASSQDGAGRGQYF
TGTGCCAGCAGCCAAGATGGGGCAGGGAGGGGGCAGTACTTC
>NA|TRBJ2-1|TRBD2|TRBV20-1
CSAREAGVDEQFF
TGCAGTGCTAGAGAAGCGGGAGTGGATGAGCAGTTCTTC
>NA|TRBJ2-3|NA|TRBV7-2
CASSLVGSFSGDTQYF
TGCGCCAGCAGCTTAGTCGGCAGCTTCAGTGGAGATACGCAGTATTTT
>NA|TRBJ2-3|NA|TRBV7-3
CASSFAGDTVTDTQYF
TGTGCCAGCAGCTTTGCGGGGGACACAGTCACAGATACGCAGTATTTT
>few|TRBJ2-1|NA|TRBV5-1
CASSLVGRGRNEQFF
TGCGCCAGCAGCTTGGTTGGGAGGGGGAGAAATGAGCAGTTCTTC
>few|TRBJ2-7|NA|TRBV19
CASSSVFYEQYF
TGTGCCAGTAGTTCAGTCTTCTACGAGCAGTACTTC
>few|TRBJ2-1|NA|TRBV9
CASSWGLGQDLDEQFF
TGTGCCAGCAGCTGGGGGCTTGGACAAGATCTCGATGAGCAGTTCTTC
>few|TRBJ2-3|NA|TRBV12-3/TRBV12-4
CASRRLTDTQYF
TGTGCCAGCAGGAGGCTCACAGATACGCAGTATTTT
>NA|TRBJ2-7|TRBD2|TRBV7-8
CASSSSGIGSYEQYF
TGTGCCAGCAGTTCCAGCGGGATCGGGTCCTACGAGCAGTACTTC
>few|TRBJ2-3|NA|TRBV20-1
CSARIPRRATDTQYF
TGCAGTGCTAGGATCCCCCGTAGGGCCACAGATACGCAGTATTTT
>NA|TRBJ2-1|NA|TRBV5-1
CASSSTRGASYNEQFF
TGCGCCAGCAGCTCTACTAGAGGGGCCTCCTACAATGAGCAGTTCTTC
>NA|TRBJ2-3|TRBD2|TRBV20-1
CSARAGGIDTQYF
TGCAGTGCTAGAGCGGGAGGAATAGATACGCAGTATTTT
>NA|TRBJ2-1|NA|TRBV25-1
CASSEPQEWGVSEQFF
TGTGCCAGCAGTGAACCCCAGGAGTGGGGAGTAAGTGAGCAGTTCTTC
>NA|TRBJ2-7|TRBD2|TRBV27
CASRRTSGYTYF
TGTGCCAGCAGAAGGACTAGCGGGTACACGTACTTC
>few|TRBJ1-1|NA|TRBV7-9
CASSFTPSNTEAFF
TGTGCCAGCAGCTTCACTCCATCCAACACTGAAGCTTTCTTT
>few|TRBJ2-5|NA|TRBV10-1
CASSESPGEAETQYF
TGCGCCAGCAGTGAGTCACCGGGAGAGGCGGAGACCCAGTACTTC
>NA|TRBJ2-7|NA|TRBV5-4
CASRLPGGEQYF
TGTGCCAGCAGATTGCCCGGGGGTGAGCAGTACTTC
>few|TRBJ2-3|TRBD1|TRBV5-1
CASSMGQGADTQYF
TGCGCCAGCAGCATGGGACAGGGTGCAGATACGCAGTATTTT
>few|TRBJ2-5|NA|TRBV5-1
CASSPMGGRETQYF
TGCGCCAGCAGCCCCATGGGGGGGCGAGAGACCCAGTACTTC
>NA|TRBJ2-1|TRBD2|TRBV7-2
CASSLAGLAGGEQFF
TGTGCCAGCAGCTTAGCGGGACTAGCAGGAGGTGAGCAGTTCTTC
>NA|TRBJ2-1|NA|TRBV20-1
CSARLQNSYNEQFF
TGCAGTGCTAGGTTACAAAACTCCTACAATGAGCAGTTCTTC
>NA|TRBJ1-4|NA|TRBV12-3/TRBV12-4
CASTQTGRSATNEKLFF
TGTGCCAGCACCCAAACCGGACGGAGTGCAACTAATGAAAAACTGTTTTTT
>few|TRBJ1-1|TRBD1|TRBV24-1
CATSTGTGGTEAFF
TGTGCCACCAGTACCGGGACAGGGGGAACTGAAGCTTTCTTT
>NA|TRBJ1-1|NA|TRBV7-2
CASSPPGGVWTEAFF
TGTGCCAGCAGCCCCCCGGGAGGGGTATGGACTGAAGCTTTCTTT
>NA|TRBJ2-1|NA|TRBV20-1
CSARAGAPNEQFF
TGCAGTGCTAGAGCGGGAGCCCCCAATGAGCAGTTCTTC
>NA|TRBJ1-2|NA|TRBV5-1
CASSLLSAANYGYTF
TGCGCCAGCAGCTTGTTGTCAGCAGCTAACTATGGCTACACCTTC
>NA|TRBJ1-2|NA|TRBV28
CASSFLDGTAMGYTF
TGTGCCAGCAGTTTTTTGGACGGGACGGCCATGGGCTACACCTTC
>NA|TRBJ2-7|NA|TRBV4-1
CASSQMGGQTGEQYF
TGCGCCAGCAGCCAAATGGGGGGACAGACCGGGGAGCAGTACTTC
>few|TRBJ2-2|TRBD2|TRBV5-1
CASSFAGGETGELFF
TGCGCCAGCAGCTTTGCGGGGGGCGAGACCGGGGAGCTGTTTTTT
>few|TRBJ2-7|NA|TRBV7-9
CATKLPGTYEQYF
TGTGCCACCAAACTCCCGGGCACCTACGAGCAGTACTTC
>NA|TRBJ2-1|TRBD2|TRBV28
CASNPTSGIYNEQFF
TGTGCCAGCAATCCCACTAGCGGGATCTACAATGAGCAGTTCTTC
>few|TRBJ2-1|NA|TRBV5-1
CASSLEVTVSNEQFF
TGCGCCAGCAGCCTGGAGGTGACAGTATCAAATGAGCAGTTCTTC
>many|TRBJ2-2|NA|TRBV12-3/TRBV12-4
CASSLSGELFF
TGTGCCAGCAGCTTATCCGGGGAGCTGTTTTTT
>NA|TRBJ2-3|NA|TRBV27
CASRITLTDPDTQYF
TGTGCCAGCAGAATAACCTTGACCGATCCAGATACGCAGTATTTT
>few|TRBJ2-3|TRBD1|TRBV29-1
CSVRGQYTDTQYF
TGCAGCGTGAGGGGGCAGTACACAGATACGCAGTATTTT
>few|TRBJ1-4|NA|TRBV29-1
CSVAGGDEKLFF
TGCAGCGTTGCTGGGGGCGACGAAAAACTGTTTTTT